What follows are 11 T cell receptor beta chains derived from one specimen sequenced in a study of CD8 T cells in ankylosing spondylitis. TCRdb recomputed calls from the 5' RACE reads with MiXCR, one row per CDR3 protein. The data show just under 350,000 distinct CDR3 sequences, about 14% seen once. Source material: blood, either unsorted or a sorted T cell fraction (not recorded which). Source of these receptors: a male donor with ankylosing spondylitis or in good health (not recorded which).

The table lists this clonotype with a few counts. The chain couples TRBV29-1 to TRBJ2-7, with 9 bases fitting TRBD1. With V trimmed by 2 bases and J by 9 bases, 8 bases remained unmatched. In germline, CDR1 is SQVTM, CDR2 ANQGSEA. This CDR3 is 13 amino acids long. CDR3 DNA: TGCAGCGTTGAATCGGACAGGGGTGTGGGGCAGTACTTC. This codes for CSVESDRGVGQYF.

A few counts support this clonotype. This chain uses TRBV12-3 or TRBV12-4 with TRBJ1-1, with D unresolved. CDR3 length: 15 amino acids. V was clipped by 1 base and J by 2 bases, with 11 bases between them. The CDR3: CASSLVAVPNTEAFF. Here the CDR3 DNA reads TGTGCCAGCAGTTTAGTGGCAGTCCCTAACACTGAAGCTTTCTTT.

This clonotype was counted only a few times. This chain links TRBV5-1 with TRBJ2-1, with 8 bases fitting TRBD1. The junction had 7 bases not matched to a gene; V was cut back by 3 bases and J by 2 bases. This CDR3 has 16 residues. The germline gives CDR1 SGHRS, CDR2 YFSETQ. The CDR3 bases are TGCGCCAGCAGCTGGGGGACAGGCCCCCCCTACAATGAGCAGTTCTTC. Translation gives CASSWGTGPPYNEQFF.

This chain links TRBV7-2 with TRBJ2-3; D may be TRBD2 (6 bases). Looked up from germline, CDR1 is SGHTA and CDR2 is FQGNSA. V lost 2 bases and J lost 6, with 21 bases in between. The CDR3 has 17 residues. CDR3 residues: CASSLQSIAARGDTQYF. The DNA for the CDR3 is TGTGCCAGCAGCTTACAGTCCATAGCGGCCCGGGGGGATACGCAGTATTTT.

This chain uses TRBV11-2 with TRBJ2-2, with D possibly matching TRBD2 (5 bases). V lost 5 bases and J 4 bases, leaving 20 bases between the germline ends. CDR1 and CDR2 (germline): SGHAT, FQNNGV. The CDR3 consists of 17 residues. The CDR3: CASSLAFEGKFTGELFF. In nucleotides, the CDR3 is TGTGCCAGCAGCCTAGCTTTTGAGGGAAAATTCACCGGGGAGCTGTTTTTT.

The rearrangement links TRBV29-1 to TRBJ2-7, with D perhaps assigned TRBD1 or TRBD2 (5 bases each). The germline CDR1 and CDR2 sequences are SQVTM and ANQGSEA. V gave up 4 bases and J gave up 1 base, with 11 bases separating them. The CDR3 is 13 residues long. The CDR3 sequence: CSVGDGFSYEQYF. Here the CDR3 DNA reads TGCAGCGTTGGGGACGGGTTTTCCTACGAGCAGTACTTC.

This clonotype was detected only a few times. The genes are TRBV29-1 and TRBJ1-2, with D possibly TRBD1 on 5 matching bases. Germline CDR1 reads SQVTM; CDR2 reads ANQGSEA. The V end was cut by 2 bases, the J end by 8 bases, with 12 bases between. This CDR3 has 12 amino acids. CDR3 DNA: TGCAGCGTTGAACCTCAGGGCAAGGGCTACACCTTC. Translating gives CSVEPQGKGYTF. The full variable domain, its missing parts supplied by reference TRBV29-1 and TRBJ1-2, is SAVISQKPSRDICQRGTSLTIQCQVDSQVTMMFWYRQQPGQSLTLIATANQGSEATYESGFVIDKFPISRPNLTFSTLTVSNMSPEDSSIYLCSVEPQGKGYTFGSGTRLTVV.

This clonotype was seen repeatedly, ten times or more. The V and J genes are TRBV5-1 and TRBJ1-5; 7 nucleotides line up with TRBD1. The CDR3 is 14 amino acids. Germline assignment: CDR1 SGHRS and CDR2 YFSETQ. The ends lost 4 bases at V and 7 bases at J; junction bases unmatched: 8. CDR3 residues: CASSLTGDKQPQHF. The CDR3 nucleotides read TGCGCCAGCAGCCTCACAGGGGATAAGCAGCCCCAGCATTTT.

V and J are TRBV12-3 or TRBV12-4 and TRBJ2-5; D is tentatively TRBD1 or TRBD2 (5 bases each). The ends were cut back, 3 bases at V and 12 bases at J, with 14 bases in the middle. CDR3 length: 12 amino acids. Here the CDR3 reads CASSLGRTIKYF. The CDR3 DNA sequence: TGTGCCAGCAGTTTGGGACGGACCATTAAGTACTTC.

The J gene is TRBJ1-5, the V gene TRBV9, with D possibly being TRBD1 (6 bases). Trimming removed 3 bases at V and 6 bases at J, with 13 bases between. Germline V gene lookup returns CDR1 SGDLS and CDR2 YYNGEE. The CDR3 covers 14 residues. The CDR3 DNA is TGTGCCAGCAGCGCGGGGGCGTTAGGTCAGCCCCAGCATTTT. It is translated as CASSAGALGQPQHF.

This clonotype was detected a few times. The CDR3 nucleotides are TGTGCCAGCAGGGGGACACGGAGCTCTGGGGCCAACGTCCTGACTTTC. The encoded protein is CASRGTRSSGANVLTF. The J gene is TRBJ2-6, the V gene TRBV5-6, with D perhaps matching TRBD1 (6 bases). The germline gives CDR1 SGHDT, CDR2 YYEEEE. The CDR3 is made up of 16 amino acids. Trimming shortened V by 5 bases and J by 0 bases, and 12 bases separated the two germline ends.